This is a list of T cell receptor beta chains from one sample in a study of blood T cell repertoires in COVID-19. Sequencing was performed with immunoSEQ multiplex PCR; in TCRdb, only in-frame clones are kept and a portion is missing. Altogether around 160,000 clones are present, 85% being singletons, with the ten largest covering approximately 2.7%. Sequenced sample: peripheral blood. Receptor source: a woman between 40 and 50 years old with active or convalescent COVID-19. Both conserved end residues are part of each CDR3. Clone size is stated in some rows and not others, as once, few, many or a class when expanded.

j_call: TRBJ1-2; clone_size: once; v_call: TRBV10-3; cdr3_length: 16; cdr3_aa: CAISERPDRVGNGYTF
j_call: TRBJ2-7; clone_size: .; v_call: TRBV6-5; cdr3_length: 13; cdr3_aa: CASSYSFDADCCF
j_call: TRBJ2-5; clone_size: once; v_call: TRBV19; cdr3_length: 13; cdr3_aa: CATRQGVGETQYF
j_call: TRBJ1-2; clone_size: .; v_call: TRBV7-2; cdr3_length: 13; cdr3_aa: CASSSFGDYGYTF
j_call: TRBJ2-5; clone_size: .; v_call: TRBV12-3/TRBV12-4; cdr3_length: 13; cdr3_aa: CASSFGGKETQYF
j_call: TRBJ1-4; clone_size: .; v_call: TRBV19; cdr3_length: 15; cdr3_aa: CASRVTGTGDEKLFF
j_call: TRBJ1-4; clone_size: .; v_call: TRBV6-6; cdr3_length: 14; cdr3_aa: CASSYMEESEKLFF
j_call: TRBJ1-4; clone_size: .; v_call: TRBV27; cdr3_length: 16; cdr3_aa: CASSPNLTGWREKLFF
j_call: TRBJ1-5; clone_size: once; v_call: TRBV7-9; cdr3_length: 13; cdr3_aa: CASSLGRDQPQHF
j_call: TRBJ1-2; clone_size: few; v_call: TRBV27; cdr3_length: 17; cdr3_aa: CASRRSGQGQSNMGYTF
j_call: TRBJ1-2; clone_size: .; v_call: TRBV9; cdr3_length: 15; cdr3_aa: CASSASDRGEVGYTF
j_call: TRBJ1-2; clone_size: .; v_call: TRBV5-4; cdr3_length: 15; cdr3_aa: CASSSDRVIGYGYTF
j_call: TRBJ1-2; clone_size: .; v_call: TRBV19; cdr3_length: 12; cdr3_aa: CASNRDTGGYTF
j_call: TRBJ1-1; clone_size: .; v_call: TRBV10-1; cdr3_length: 15; cdr3_aa: CASSESGGRGTEAFF
j_call: TRBJ1-2; clone_size: .; v_call: TRBV6-5; cdr3_length: 15; cdr3_aa: CASSPSLTGRGGYTF
j_call: TRBJ2-3; clone_size: .; v_call: TRBV12-3/TRBV12-4; cdr3_length: 13; cdr3_aa: CASSLYSTDTQYF
j_call: TRBJ2-7; clone_size: .; v_call: TRBV5-4; cdr3_length: 14; cdr3_aa: CASSLGRRTIEQYF
j_call: TRBJ1-2; clone_size: .; v_call: TRBV6-6; cdr3_length: 14; cdr3_aa: CASSAQGVNYGYTF
j_call: TRBJ1-6; clone_size: .; v_call: TRBV9; cdr3_length: 15; cdr3_aa: CASSVETGASSPLHF
j_call: TRBJ1-2; clone_size: .; v_call: TRBV5-1; cdr3_length: 14; cdr3_aa: CASSRSDSNYGYTF
j_call: TRBJ1-3; clone_size: .; v_call: TRBV7-9; cdr3_length: 14; cdr3_aa: CASSPAGTGNTIYF
j_call: TRBJ2-7; clone_size: .; v_call: TRBV27; cdr3_length: 13; cdr3_aa: CASSLSEDYEQYF
j_call: TRBJ1-1; clone_size: .; v_call: TRBV20-1; cdr3_length: 10; cdr3_aa: CSASRDEAFF
j_call: TRBJ1-3; clone_size: .; v_call: TRBV5-1; cdr3_length: 20; cdr3_aa: CASSLGPQHRGQGSGNTIYF
j_call: TRBJ1-1; clone_size: .; v_call: TRBV4-3; cdr3_length: 15; cdr3_aa: CASSPGGGSGTRAFF
j_call: TRBJ1-6; clone_size: .; v_call: TRBV5-1; cdr3_length: 16; cdr3_aa: CASSLQGFSYNSPLHF
j_call: TRBJ1-5; clone_size: few; v_call: TRBV28; cdr3_length: 12; cdr3_aa: CASDRGNQPQHF
j_call: TRBJ1-5; clone_size: .; v_call: TRBV21-1; cdr3_length: 18; cdr3_aa: CASSKKASNIGGNQPQHF
j_call: TRBJ2-1; clone_size: .; v_call: TRBV7-7; cdr3_length: 14; cdr3_aa: CASSLDRAYNEQFF
j_call: TRBJ1-5; clone_size: .; v_call: TRBV28; cdr3_length: 14; cdr3_aa: CASSLGHSNQPQHF